This T cell receptor (beta chain) appears in the sequencing data of a study of cytomegalovirus exposure and HLA in healthy donors. Of note for this clone: Its antigen is not known.

Notes on the study in general: According to the study, around 180 TCR beta chains were cytomegalovirus-associated.

The germline V and J ends were trimmed by 4 bases and 2 bases, with 13 bases remaining between them. There are 15 residues in the CDR3. From germline, CDR1 is MNHEY and CDR2 SVGAGI. Assay: immunoSEQ multiplex PCR; the TCRdb copy retains only in-frame clones and omits some. Of around 200,000 clones in the sample, around 82% were seen once. The specimen was PBMCs. The V and J genes are TRBV6-5 and TRBJ2-3, with D perhaps TRBD1 (6 bases). The TCR sequence derives from a woman under 30 in good health and CMV-seropositive. This CDR3 is CASSLAQGHTDTQYF. In nucleotides, the CDR3 is TGTGCCAGCAGTTTGGCACAGGGACACACAGATACGCAGTATTTT.